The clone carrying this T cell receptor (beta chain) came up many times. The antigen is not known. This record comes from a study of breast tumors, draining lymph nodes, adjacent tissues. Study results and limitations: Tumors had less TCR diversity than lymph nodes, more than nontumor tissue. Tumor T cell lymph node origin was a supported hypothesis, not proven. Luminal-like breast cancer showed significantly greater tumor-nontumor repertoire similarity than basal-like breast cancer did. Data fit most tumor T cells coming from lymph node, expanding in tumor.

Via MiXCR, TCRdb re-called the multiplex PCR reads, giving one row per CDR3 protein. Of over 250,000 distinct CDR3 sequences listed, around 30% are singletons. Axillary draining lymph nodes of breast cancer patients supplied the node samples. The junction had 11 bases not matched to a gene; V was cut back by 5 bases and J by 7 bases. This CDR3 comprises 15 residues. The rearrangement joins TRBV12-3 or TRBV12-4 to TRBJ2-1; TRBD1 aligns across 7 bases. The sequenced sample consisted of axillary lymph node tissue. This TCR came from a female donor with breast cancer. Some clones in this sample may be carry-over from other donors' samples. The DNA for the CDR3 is TGTGCCAGCAGTCCCTTCATGGACAGGATTAATGAGCAGTTCTTC. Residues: CASSPFMDRINEQFF.